Sequencing of this TCR beta chain was carried out in a study of blood T cells in healthy people across ages. Looking at the study overall: Per two T cells, about one barcoded beta molecule was captured through template switching.

V lost 0 bases to trimming and J lost 5 bases, with 13 bases between them. The CDR3 length is 15 residues. Germline V gene data show CDR1 as MGHRA and CDR2 as YSYEKL. A second PCR, run for about 7 to 11 cycles, used a sample-barcoded 5' primer plus a J-beta primer mix. Each TCR beta cDNA got a 12-nucleotide random molecular identifier. TCRdb analysed the 5' RACE reads with MiXCR anew, one entry per CDR3 protein. Among fewer than 900,000 distinct CDR3 sequences, approximately 35% were seen once, and the ten largest hold about an eighth. Study-wide findings and caveats: Unsorted PBMCs prevented conclusive naive versus antigen-experienced comparison. Roughly linear declines in TCR beta diversity per million T cells occurred with age.

Turning to this clonotype: Antigen: not known.

Sample: blood. The rearrangement joins TRBV4-1 to TRBJ1-1; unclear D gene. This receptor was obtained from a man aged 18 to 30 in good health. In nucleotides, the CDR3 is TGCGCCAGCAGCCAAGATCGGACCGGGGAGACTGAAGCTTTCTTT. The encoded protein is CASSQDRTGETEAFF.